The 14 T cell receptor beta chains presented below share a single source sample, sequenced in a study of CD8 T cells in ankylosing spondylitis. In TCRdb, the 5' RACE reads were re-called with MiXCR into one record per CDR3 protein. This table holds over 150,000 distinct CDR3 sequences, over 10% found once. The source material was blood, either unsorted or a sorted T cell fraction (not recorded which). These receptors were obtained from a male donor with ankylosing spondylitis or in good health (not recorded which).

This chain joins TRBV4-1 and TRBJ2-3; 8 nucleotides match TRBD1. The CDR3 is 18 residues long. V was clipped by 4 bases and J by 2 bases; unmatched bases: 14. The germline V gene has CDR1 MGHRA and CDR2 YSYEKL. CDR3 in amino acids: CASSPKTLQGQDTDTQYF. The DNA for the CDR3 is TGCGCCAGCAGCCCCAAAACGCTTCAGGGACAGGACACAGATACGCAGTATTTT.

The CDR3 is CASGTGLTKETQYF. CDR3 DNA sequence: TGTGCTAGTGGTACGGGACTCACAAAAGAGACCCAGTACTTC. The V call is TRBV12-5, the J call TRBJ2-5; TRBD2 is a possible D gene (6 bases). There are 14 residues in the CDR3. The germline CDR1 and CDR2 sequences are LGHNT and FRNRAP. Trimming removed 5 bases from V and 3 bases from J, with 13 bases in between.

The chain carries TRBV7-9 and TRBJ1-4, with D maybe TRBD1 (5 bases). CDR3 length equals 16 residues. Germline V gives CDR1 SEHNR, CDR2 FQNEAQ (reference sequence). V lost 5 bases and J lost 0, with 13 bases in between. CDR3: CASSTPLGATNEKLFF. CDR3 nucleotide sequence: TGTGCCAGCAGCACCCCGCTGGGGGCAACTAATGAAAAACTGTTTTTT.

This clonotype was found a few times. This rearrangement joins TRBV4-2 to TRBJ1-1; TRBD1 is a possible D gene (5 bases). The CDR3 extends over 15 amino acids. Trimming took 1 base from V and 1 from J, leaving 10 bases between them. Germline V gene data show CDR1 as LGHNA and CDR2 as YNFKEQ. For the CDR3, the DNA is TGTGCCAGCAGCCAAGTATCGGGGGAGAACACTGAAGCTTTCTTT. This gives the protein CASSQVSGENTEAFF.

There are a few counts of this clonotype. V is TRBV20-1 and J is TRBJ2-4; possible D gene TRBD1, 7 bases. The CDR3 is 14 amino acids. Trimming left V 6 bases short and J 6 bases short, with 18 bases between. Germline V lookup: CDR1 DFQATT, CDR2 SNEGSKA (reference sequence). The CDR3, as DNA: TGCAGTGCGAGCGGAACGCAGGGGGGAAACATTCAGTACTTC. Its translation is CSASGTQGGNIQYF.

This clonotype was seen only a few times. The V gene is TRBV5-1, the J gene TRBJ2-1; TRBD2 aligns across 7 bases. V dropped 4 bases and J dropped 0; count of bases not matched to a gene: 7. The CDR3 length is 16 residues. CDR1 is SGHRS and CDR2 is YFSETQ in the germline V gene. The CDR3 reads CASSLSGASSYNEQFF. DNA for the CDR3: TGCGCCAGCAGCCTGAGCGGGGCGAGCTCCTACAATGAGCAGTTCTTC.

In this sample, this clonotype turned up a few times. The chain has TRBV5-1 and TRBJ2-3; 10 bases map to TRBD1. V was pared by 3 bases and J by 4 bases, with 11 bases of the junction left unmatched. The germline V gene encodes CDR1 SGHRS and CDR2 YFSETQ. This CDR3 contains 17 residues. The CDR3 DNA sequence: TGCGCCAGCAGCTCGCTTGCCGGGACAGGGGAGGCAGATACGCAGTATTTT. It translates to CASSSLAGTGEADTQYF.

This clonotype was detected a few times. The V call is TRBV4-1, the J call TRBJ2-4, with D hard to call. V gave up 1 base and J gave up 1 base, with 11 bases separating them. CDR1 is MGHRA and CDR2 is YSYEKL in the germline V gene. This CDR3 has 16 amino acids. CDR3 in amino acids: CASSQALTLAKNIQYF. The CDR3 bases are TGCGCCAGCAGCCAAGCTTTAACCTTGGCCAAAAACATTCAGTACTTC.

The chain is built from TRBV19 and TRBJ2-4; TRBD1 aligns across 7 bases. Trimming cost V 6 bases and J 2 bases; bases outside gene matches: 7. The length of the CDR3 is 15 residues. Germline V gene lookup returns CDR1 LNHDA and CDR2 SQIVND (reference sequence). The CDR3 loop is CASRGTDSTKNIQYF. CDR3 DNA: TGTGCCAGTAGGGGGACAGACAGTACCAAAAACATTCAGTACTTC.

The rearrangement joins TRBV5-1 to TRBJ2-7; the D gene is possibly TRBD2 (5 bases). This CDR3 is 15 amino acids long. V shed 4 bases and J shed 2 bases, with 16 bases lying between them. The germline V gene has CDR1 SGHRS and CDR2 YFSETQ. The CDR3 coding sequence is TGCGCCAGCAGCCCCCTGGGAGTCAAAACCTACGAGCAGTACTTC. Translation gives CASSPLGVKTYEQYF.

This clonotype was observed a handful of times. The rearrangement uses TRBV25-1 and TRBJ2-7; TRBD2 is a possible D gene (5 bases). Germline CDR1 is MGHDK and CDR2 is SYGVNS. The CDR3 extends over 14 amino acids. The germline V and J ends were trimmed by 6 bases and 6 bases, with 18 bases remaining between them. DNA for the CDR3: TGTGCCAGCAGCGAACTTACGCTAGCAGCCGAGCAGTACTTC. Protein sequence: CASSELTLAAEQYF.

The J gene is TRBJ2-1, the V gene TRBV27; D ambiguous. CDR1 and CDR2 from the germline V gene are MNHEY and SMNVEV (reference sequence). The length of the CDR3 is 15 residues. Trimming left V 7 bases short and J 2 bases short, with 15 bases between. The CDR3 DNA is TGTGCCAGCACCTCCGACGGATCGGCCTACAATGAGCAGTTCTTC. Its translation: CASTSDGSAYNEQFF.

The V gene is TRBV5-8, the J gene TRBJ2-7; 9 bases map to TRBD1. The CDR3 spans 15 residues. CDR1 and CDR2 from the germline V gene are SGHTS and YDEGEE. Unmatched junction bases numbered 9, after V lost 3 bases and J lost 5 bases. The CDR3 protein is CASSSGDRVGDEQYF. The CDR3 nucleotides read TGTGCCAGCAGCTCCGGGGACAGGGTCGGGGACGAGCAGTACTTC. Supplemented by reference TRBV5-8 and TRBJ2-7, the full variable domain reads EAGVTQSPTHLIKTRGQQATLRCSPISGHTSVYWYQQALGLGLQFLLWYDEGEERNRGNFPPRFSGRQFPNYSSELNVNALELEDSALYLCASSSGDRVGDEQYFGPGTRLTVT.

The chain recombines TRBV3-1 with TRBJ2-7, with a possible D match to TRBD1 (6 bases). Germline V CDR1 and CDR2: LGHDT, YNNKEL (reference sequence). This CDR3 has 17 residues. Trimming left V 5 bases short and J 3 bases short, with 23 bases between. The CDR3, as DNA: TGTGCCAGCAGCAAGCATGCCCCTTGGGCACAGGGCTACGAGCAGTACTTC. This encodes CASSKHAPWAQGYEQYF.